Listed below are T cell receptor beta chains from one sample, sequenced in a study of blood T cells in healthy people across ages. From the 5' RACE reads, TCRdb called clonotypes with MiXCR, one entry per CDR3 protein. The table includes around 800,000 distinct CDR3 sequences, 20% to 30% detected once. The sample was also linked to a second study, of T cells of mothers and their children.

Sequences were obtained from blood. These receptors originate from a boy aged 5-17 years in good health. Both conserved end residues are part of each CDR3. The order of the fields is J gene, D gene, V gene, clone size, CDR3 protein, CDR3 DNA. The D gene is left open where the match is weak. Size values are once, few and many counts, or a class for expanded clones, and some rows have none.

TRBJ2-7 | . | TRBV6-5 | . | CASKRGLGGHEQYF | TGTGCCAGCAAACGGGGCTTGGGGGGGCACGAGCAGTACTTC
TRBJ2-7 | TRBD1 | TRBV13 | . | CASSTGQGHAYEQYF | TGTGCCAGCAGCACCGGACAGGGCCATGCCTACGAGCAGTACTTC
TRBJ2-3 | TRBD2 | TRBV13 | few | CASRHWSGGSTDTQYF | TGTGCCAGCAGACACTGGAGCGGGGGGAGCACAGATACGCAGTATTTT
TRBJ2-4 | . | TRBV29-1 | . | CSVESSVKNIQYF | TGCAGCGTTGAATCTAGCGTCAAAAACATTCAGTACTTC
TRBJ2-5 | TRBD1 | TRBV16 | . | CASSQFATGGQETQYF | TGTGCCAGCAGCCAATTTGCCACAGGGGGCCAAGAGACCCAGTACTTC
TRBJ2-7 | . | TRBV12-3/TRBV12-4 | few | CASRLGGVSYEQYF | TGTGCCAGCAGACTGGGGGGCGTTTCCTACGAGCAGTACTTC
TRBJ1-1 | . | TRBV20-1 | . | CSASLRTEAFF | TGCAGTGCTAGTCTGAGGACTGAAGCTTTCTTT
TRBJ1-1 | . | TRBV3-1 | . | CASSQDSGGEAFF | TGTGCCAGCAGCCAAGATTCGGGGGGTGAAGCTTTCTTT
TRBJ2-1 | TRBD1 | TRBV12-3/TRBV12-4 | few | CASQTYRGTGEQFF | TGTGCCAGCCAGACCTACAGGGGGACGGGTGAGCAGTTCTTC
TRBJ1-2 | TRBD1 | TRBV20-1 | once | CSARGGQGARYGYTF | TGCAGTGCTAGAGGGGGACAGGGCGCCCGCTATGGCTACACCTTC
TRBJ2-5 | . | TRBV4-1 | . | CASSQEGFSQTQYF | TGCGCCAGCAGCCAAGAAGGGTTTTCGCAGACCCAGTACTTC
TRBJ2-4 | . | TRBV28 | many | CASSSTETVNIQYF | TGTGCCAGCAGCTCTACTGAGACAGTAAACATTCAGTACTTC
TRBJ1-5 | . | TRBV5-6 | . | CASSPGQPLKTQHF | TGTGCCAGCAGCCCCGGACAGCCACTTAAGACCCAGCATTTT
TRBJ1-1 | . | TRBV12-3/TRBV12-4 | many | CASRLQGYTEAFF | TGTGCCAGCAGACTCCAGGGGTACACTGAAGCTTTCTTT
TRBJ2-1 | . | TRBV6-4 | few | CASFYGGKNEQFF | TGTGCCAGCTTTTACGGAGGAAAGAATGAGCAGTTCTTC
TRBJ1-3 | . | TRBV12-3/TRBV12-4 | few | CASIRTATGNTIYF | TGTGCCAGCATTAGGACTGCTACTGGAAACACCATATATTTT
TRBJ2-5 | TRBD2 | TRBV6-5 | . | CASSSSTSATGSQYF | TGTGCCAGCAGTTCCTCGACTAGCGCGACGGGGTCCCAGTACTTC
TRBJ2-5 | TRBD2 | TRBV7-8 | few | CASSSYQRGGETQYF | TGTGCCAGCAGCTCCTATCAGCGGGGGGGTGAGACCCAGTACTTC
TRBJ1-5 | . | TRBV2 | . | CASSAGTAGQPQHF | TGTGCCAGCAGTGCCGGGACGGCTGGCCAGCCCCAGCATTTT
TRBJ2-7 | TRBD1 | TRBV15 | few | CATSTVDRGGYEQYF | TGTGCCACCAGCACAGTAGACAGGGGGGGCTACGAGCAGTACTTC
TRBJ1-2 | . | TRBV6-5 | few | CASSYSNSRNYGYTF | TGTGCCAGCAGTTATTCTAACAGCCGCAACTATGGCTACACCTTC
TRBJ2-1 | TRBD1 | TRBV13 | . | CASSLGAQGVYNEQFF | TGTGCCAGCAGCTTAGGAGCCCAGGGGGTCTACAATGAGCAGTTCTTC
TRBJ2-7 | TRBD2 | TRBV25-1 | . | CASSENVAGAYEQYF | TGTGCCAGCAGTGAAAACGTGGCGGGGGCCTACGAGCAGTACTTC
TRBJ2-7 | . | TRBV11-2 | few | CASSSQGGPYEQYF | TGTGCCAGCAGCTCCCAGGGTGGTCCTTACGAGCAGTACTTC
TRBJ2-1 | . | TRBV10-3 | . | CAISESPEYNEQFF | TGTGCCATCAGTGAGTCGCCCGAGTACAATGAGCAGTTCTTC
TRBJ2-7 | TRBD1 | TRBV11-2 | . | CASSLVGGATYEQYF | TGTGCCAGCAGCTTAGTAGGGGGCGCAACCTACGAGCAGTACTTC
TRBJ2-3 | . | TRBV28 | . | CASREDTQYF | TGTGCCAGCCGGGAGGATACGCAGTATTTT
TRBJ1-1 | TRBD1 | TRBV6-6 | few | CASSSRGHNTEAFF | TGTGCCAGCAGTTCGAGGGGGCACAACACTGAAGCTTTCTTT
TRBJ2-7 | TRBD1 | TRBV20-1 | few | CSARRTGASYEQYF | TGCAGTGCTAGGCGGACAGGGGCGTCCTACGAGCAGTACTTC
TRBJ1-1 | . | TRBV11-2 | . | CASSLDVMNTEAFF | TGTGCCAGCAGCTTAGATGTGATGAACACTGAAGCTTTCTTT
TRBJ2-7 | TRBD1 | TRBV25-1 | few | CASSYGTAPYEQYF | TGTGCCAGCAGTTACGGGACAGCCCCCTACGAGCAGTACTTC
TRBJ2-7 | TRBD1 | TRBV4-1 | few | CASSQTSGTGVSEQYF | TGCGCCAGCAGCCAGACTTCCGGGACAGGGGTCTCCGAGCAGTACTTC
TRBJ2-1 | TRBD1 | TRBV5-1 | . | CASSPLRQGPGNEQFF | TGCGCCAGCAGCCCACTGCGACAGGGCCCCGGCAATGAGCAGTTCTTC
TRBJ2-5 | . | TRBV5-1 | few | CASSSNTQETQYF | TGCGCCAGCAGCTCCAATACTCAAGAGACCCAGTACTTC
TRBJ2-5 | TRBD2 | TRBV3-1 | . | CASSQDPPSGGQETQYF | TGTGCCAGCAGCCAAGATCCGCCTAGCGGGGGCCAGGAGACCCAGTACTTC
TRBJ1-2 | TRBD1 | TRBV20-1 | . | CSASQDREGGYTF | TGCAGTGCTAGCCAAGACAGGGAAGGTGGCTACACCTTC
TRBJ2-5 | . | TRBV7-6 | few | CASSFTSLVYRETQYF | TGTGCCAGCAGTTTTACCTCCCTAGTTTACAGAGAGACCCAGTACTTC
TRBJ2-5 | . | TRBV5-1 | . | CASSVGQAGETKYF | TGCGCCAGCAGCGTGGGACAGGCGGGGGAGACCAAGTACTTC
TRBJ2-3 | TRBD1 | TRBV2 | . | CASRSGQGTDTQYF | TGTGCCAGTCGTTCGGGACAGGGTACGGATACACAGTATTTT
TRBJ2-7 | . | TRBV7-9 | . | CASSLFWGQNPYEQYF | TGTGCCAGCAGCTTATTCTGGGGGCAGAACCCCTACGAGCAGTACTTC
TRBJ2-6 | . | TRBV2 | . | CASSAGRGANVLTF | TGTGCCAGCAGCGCCGGTCGTGGGGCCAACGTCCTGACTTTC
TRBJ2-7 | TRBD2 | TRBV7-9 | . | CASSLSGTLAEQYF | TGTGCCAGCAGCTTGAGCGGGACCTTGGCCGAGCAGTACTTC
TRBJ2-5 | . | TRBV20-1 | few | CSATQRGVPRTQYF | TGCAGTGCTACCCAAAGGGGGGTTCCCCGGACCCAGTACTTC
TRBJ1-1 | . | TRBV29-1 | . | CSVSPRQANLEAFF | TGCAGCGTTTCCCCAAGACAGGCGAACCTTGAAGCTTTCTTT
TRBJ2-4 | . | TRBV5-1 | . | CASSLDRVENIQYF | TGCGCCAGCAGCTTGGACAGGGTCGAAAACATTCAGTACTTC
TRBJ2-4 | . | TRBV4-2 | few | CASSQEPGEPAKNIQYF | TGTGCCAGCAGCCAAGAACCGGGGGAGCCAGCCAAAAACATTCAGTACTTC